This TCR beta chain emerged from a study of cytomegalovirus exposure and HLA in healthy donors. Study-wide results and limits: In an earlier analysis, most TCR beta V segments were productive about 87% or about 30% of the time.

Of note for this clone: No antigen is known for it.

The germline gives CDR1 MNHEY, CDR2 SVGAGI. The CDR3 contains 15 residues. The PCR made use of 60 Vbeta and 13 Jbeta primers. Generated by immunoSEQ multiplex PCR, the TCRdb table keeps only in-frame clones and is missing some. The table has approximately 180,000 clones, roughly 87% seen once. J is TRBJ2-5 and V is TRBV6-5; D gene ambiguous. The J call is uncertain, as TRBJ2-7 better fits the DNA end. The sequencing input was PBMCs. The receptor comes from a girl under three years old in good health and CMV-seronegative. The CDR3 nucleotides read TGTGCCAGCAGTTCGGCCAGTTTTAGCTCCTACGAGCAGTACTTC. Translation gives CASSSASFSSYEQYF.